The next 11 T cell receptor beta chains were all read from a single sample in a study of response to subunit inactivated influenza vaccine. TCRdb processed the RT-PCR reads anew with MiXCR; each CDR3 protein has one entry. Of roughly 170,000 distinct CDR3 sequences listed, about 10% are singletons. Source: non-naive T cells sorted from PBMCs, taken on the day of vaccination. Receptor source: a man aged 45-65 years who received an inactivated influenza vaccine.

This clonotype was seen a handful of times. The junction differs from germline at one of its ends, possibly a read error. V is TRBV6-2 or TRBV6-3 and J is TRBJ2-7; no clear D. Looked up from germline, CDR1 is MNHEY and CDR2 is SVGEGT. The CDR3 covers 13 residues. CDR3 amino acids: CASSFQTGREQYF. The DNA of the CDR3 is TGTGCCAGTAGTTTCCAGACCGGCCGGGAGCAGTACTTC.

The chain recombines TRBV7-9 with TRBJ1-2; 9 bases agree with TRBD1. J was trimmed by 7 bases and V by 4 bases; bases with no gene match: 7. The germline V gene encodes CDR1 SEHNR and CDR2 FQNEAQ (reference sequence). The CDR3 contains 14 residues. This chain's CDR3 is CASSSSGTGFGYTF. The CDR3 nucleotides read TGTGCCAGCAGCTCATCCGGGACAGGGTTTGGCTACACCTTC.

CDR3 in DNA: TGTGCCAGCAGCTTCGGGGCCCCCGGGCAGCCCCAGCATTTT. It yields the protein CASSFGAPGQPQHF. The chain uses TRBV7-2 and TRBJ1-5, with D possibly TRBD1 on 5 matching bases. The CDR3 loop spans 14 amino acids. Germline CDR1 is SGHTA and CDR2 is FQGNSA. V dropped 3 bases and J dropped 7 bases, with 13 bases sitting between them. Filled out from reference TRBV7-2 and TRBJ1-5, the complete variable domain reads GAGVSQSPSNKVTEKGKDVELRCDPISGHTALYWYRQSLGQGLEFLIYFQGNSAPDKSGLPSDRFSAERTGGSVSTLTIQRTQQEDSAVYLCASSFGAPGQPQHFGDGTRLSIL.

This chain connects TRBV12-3 or TRBV12-4 to TRBJ1-1; a possible D gene is TRBD1 (5 bases). The V end was cut by 3 bases, the J end by 0 bases, with 8 bases between. The CDR3 has 14 amino acids. The CDR3 here is CASSFGALNTEAFF. For the CDR3, the DNA is TGTGCCAGCAGTTTCGGGGCCCTGAACACTGAAGCTTTCTTT.

As concerns this clonotype: Germline and junction disagree at one end, which may indicate a read error. CDR3 protein: CASSVARTGYEQYF. The CDR3 nucleotides read TGTGCCAGCAGCGTAGCCCGGACAGGTTACGAGCAGTACTTC. The chain couples TRBV7-2 to TRBJ2-7; TRBD1 matches at 7 bases. This CDR3 region has 14 residues. From germline, CDR1 is SGHTA and CDR2 FQGNSA. Looking up the rest from reference TRBV7-2 and TRBJ2-7 gives the full variable domain: GAGVSQSPSNKVTEKGKDVELRCDPISGHTALYWYRQSLGQGLEFLIYFQGNSAPDKSGLPSDRFSAERTGGSVSTLTIQRTQQEDSAVYLCASSVARTGYEQYFGPGTRLTVT.

The CDR3: CASSLSQGAANEQFF. The CDR3 bases are TGTGCCAGCAGTTTATCTCAGGGGGCCGCCAATGAGCAGTTCTTC. The chain couples TRBV28 to TRBJ2-1; the match to TRBD1 covers 8 bases. Trimming took 1 base from V and 6 from J; bases not matched to a gene: 5. Germline loops: CDR1 MDHEN, CDR2 SYDVKM. This CDR3 is built from 15 residues.

This clonotype was observed many times. The V gene is TRBV7-9, the J gene TRBJ2-1; 10 bases map to TRBD2. Germline V lookup: CDR1 SEHNR, CDR2 FQNEAQ (reference sequence). The CDR3 is 16 residues long. The ends lost 6 bases at V and 10 bases at J; junction bases unmatched: 15. This CDR3 reads CASRQLSGGSAWEQFF. The DNA of the CDR3 is TGTGCCAGCAGACAACTTAGCGGGGGGTCCGCATGGGAGCAGTTCTTC.

This clonotype was found many times. The chain recombines TRBV12-3 or TRBV12-4 with TRBJ1-1; D may be TRBD1 (5 bases). Trimming shortened V by 1 base and J by 6 bases, and 15 bases separated the two germline ends. There are 15 residues in the CDR3. CDR3 nucleotide sequence: TGTGCCAGCAGTTTAGATCCCCGACAAGGGGCTGAAGCTTTCTTT. Translating gives CASSLDPRQGAEAFF.

This clonotype has a handful of counts. The rearrangement links TRBV28 to TRBJ2-4, with D maybe TRBD2 (6 bases). Germline assignment: CDR1 MDHEN and CDR2 SYDVKM. This CDR3 spans 14 amino acids. The ends were cut back, 4 bases at V and 6 bases at J, with 13 bases in the middle. CDR3 in DNA: TGTGCCAGCAGTTACCAAGGAGGGTTAAACATTCAGTACTTC. This codes for CASSYQGGLNIQYF.

This clonotype has at least ten counts. The chain is built from TRBV5-5 and TRBJ2-1; maybe TRBD2 (5 bases). CDR1 SGHKS and CDR2 YYEKEE come from the germline V gene (reference sequence). Trimming took off 0 bases at V and 0 bases at J, with 10 bases between the two ends. The CDR3 totals 16 residues. The CDR3 DNA is TGTGCCAGCAGCTTGGGGGGAGCCAGCTCCTACAATGAGCAGTTCTTC. Translating gives CASSLGGASSYNEQFF.

The chain joins TRBV7-2 to TRBJ2-1; 8 bases are shared with TRBD1. The V segment lost 5 bases and the J segment 0 bases; nucleotides outside the gene matches: 3. The CDR3 loop spans 15 amino acids. Germline V CDR1 and CDR2: SGHTA, FQGNSA. CDR3 coding DNA: TGTGCCAGCAGCCCGGACAGGGTCTCCTACAATGAGCAGTTCTTC. As protein: CASSPDRVSYNEQFF.